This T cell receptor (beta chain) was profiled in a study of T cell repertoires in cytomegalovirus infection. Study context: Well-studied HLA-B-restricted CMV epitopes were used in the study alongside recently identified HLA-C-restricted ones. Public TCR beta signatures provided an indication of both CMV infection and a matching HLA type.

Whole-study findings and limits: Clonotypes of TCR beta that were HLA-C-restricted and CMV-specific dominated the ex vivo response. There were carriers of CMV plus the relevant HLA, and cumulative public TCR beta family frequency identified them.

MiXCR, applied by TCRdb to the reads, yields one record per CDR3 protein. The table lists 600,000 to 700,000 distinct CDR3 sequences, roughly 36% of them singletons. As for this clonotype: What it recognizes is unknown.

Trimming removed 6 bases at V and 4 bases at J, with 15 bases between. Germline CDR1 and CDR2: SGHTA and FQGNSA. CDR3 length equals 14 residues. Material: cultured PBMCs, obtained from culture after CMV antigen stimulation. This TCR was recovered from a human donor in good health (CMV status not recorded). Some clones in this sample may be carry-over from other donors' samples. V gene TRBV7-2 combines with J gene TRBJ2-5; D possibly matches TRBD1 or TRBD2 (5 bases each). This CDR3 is CASSEGLPGETQYF. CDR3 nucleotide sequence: TGTGCCAGCAGTGAGGGGTTGCCGGGAGAGACCCAGTACTTC.